What follows are 20 T cell receptor beta chains derived from one specimen sequenced in a study of T cells in women clearing cervical HPV infection. TCRdb's copy holds only in-frame clones and misses some; the assay was immunoSEQ multiplex PCR. Its clone listing holds around 18,000 clones. Sequenced input: blood buffy coat. These receptors were taken from a woman aged 18 to 69 with a cervical HPV16 infection that either progressed to CIN3+ or cleared (not recorded which).

Concerning this clone itself: The read falls 3 residues short of the CDR3 end, and the missing part is taken from the germline J gene. The V and J genes are TRBV5-5 and TRBJ2-7, with a tentative D call TRBD2 (6 bases). V lost 3 bases and J 1 base, leaving 11 bases between the germline ends. The CDR3 has 14 residues. Per the germline V gene, CDR1 is SGHKS and CDR2 is YYEKEE (reference sequence). The part of the CDR3 DNA that was read is TGTGCCAGCAGCTCTACCCGGGGGTCCTACGAG. Its translation: CASSSTRGSYE. The full-length CDR3 reads as CASSSTRGSYEQYF.

As concerns this clone: The read is 3 residues too short to cover the CDR3 end, so that end is filled in from the germline J gene. Other DNA variants within this sample encode the same CDR3. This chain connects TRBV7-2 to TRBJ1-5; D not resolved. CDR1 and CDR2 (germline): SGHTA, FQGNSA. The ends were cut back, 4 bases at V and 5 bases at J, with 9 bases in the middle. The CDR3 length is 13 residues. CDR3 DNA (partial): TGTGCCAGCAGCTCTCGGAGGGATCAGCCC. It encodes CASSSRRDQP. The CDR3 in its entirety is CASSSRRDQPQHF.

A word on this clone: The read falls 3 residues short of the CDR3 end, and the missing part is taken from the germline J gene. The gene calls are TRBV5-1 and TRBJ2-5; 8 bases line up with TRBD2. The CDR3 contains 15 residues. The V and J ends lost 5 bases and 0 bases, in that order; junction bases with no gene match: 6. Germline-derived CDR1 and CDR2 are SGHRS and YFSETQ. The CDR3 region is CASRLSGGYQETQYF. The DNA read from the CDR3 is TGCGCCAGCAGATTAAGCGGGGGATACCAAGAGACC.

As to this clone: The read ends 3 residues early relative to the CDR3; the germline J gene fills the gap. The chain is built from TRBV5-6 and TRBJ1-2; the D is unclear. The CDR3 covers 15 residues. Looked up from germline, CDR1 is SGHDT and CDR2 is YYEEEE. The V end lost 0 bases, the J end lost 1 base, and 10 bases lay between the germline ends. CDR3 bases read: TGTGCCAGCAGCTTGGGGCAGGTAATTAACTATGGC. Translated: CASSLGQVINYG. The whole CDR3 protein is CASSLGQVINYGYTF.

With respect to this clone: Sequencing ends 3 residues short of the CDR3 end; the germline J gene provides the rest. This chain connects TRBV15 to TRBJ2-5; tentatively, D is TRBD1 (6 bases). The CDR3 runs to 16 residues. V dropped 1 base and J dropped 5 bases, with 17 bases sitting between them. Germline assignment: CDR1 LNHNV and CDR2 YYDKDF (reference sequence). CDR3 loop: CATSRGVQGKGETQYF. The CDR3 bases that were read are TGTGCCACCAGCAGAGGGGTTCAGGGGAAAGGCGAGACC. The whole variable domain, filled in from reference TRBV15 and TRBJ2-5, reads DAMVIQNPRYQVTQFGKPVTLSCSQTLNHNVMYWYQQKSSQAPKLLFHYYDKDFNNEADTPDNFQSRRPNTSFCFLDIRSPGLGDTAMYLCATSRGVQGKGETQYFGPGTRLLVL.

A word on this clone: With the read ending 3 residues before the CDR3 end, the germline J gene is used to fill in that end. The chain combines TRBV7-2 with TRBJ2-7, with 13 bases that match TRBD2. The V segment lost 0 bases and the J segment 2 bases; nucleotides outside the gene matches: 4. The length of the CDR3 is 17 residues. Germline V gene sequence: CDR1 SGHTA, CDR2 FQGNSA. The chain's CDR3 is CASSLAPGLAGAYEQYF. The CDR3 bases that were read are TGTGCCAGCAGCTTAGCGCCCGGACTAGCGGGGGCCTACGAG.

Of note for this clone: The CDR3 end falls 3 residues outside the read, so it is completed with the germline J gene. This sequence joins TRBV5-1 and TRBJ2-6, with 9 bases lining up with TRBD1. Germline lookup yields CDR1 SGHRS and CDR2 YFSETQ. The ends lost 1 base at V and 3 bases at J; junction bases unmatched: 8. The CDR3 consists of 18 residues. The CDR3 sequence: CASSLPGWTGVGANVLTF. The sequenced CDR3 bases are TGCGCCAGCAGCTTGCCCGGGTGGACAGGGGTTGGGGCCAACGTC.

A word on this clone: The read ends 3 residues early relative to the CDR3; the germline J gene fills the gap. The J gene is TRBJ2-3, the V gene TRBV2, with 7 nucleotides matching TRBD1. Germline V CDR1 and CDR2: SNHLY, FYNNEI. CDR3 length: 14 amino acids. Trimming cost V 7 bases and J 1 base; bases outside gene matches: 5. The CDR3 loop reads CASTRDRGTDTQYF. The DNA read from the CDR3 is TGTGCCAGCACGAGAGACAGGGGCACAGATACG.

Of note for this clone: The read terminates 3 residues ahead of where the CDR3 ends, so the germline J gene completes it. The rearrangement joins TRBV4-1 to TRBJ2-7; 13 nucleotides align to TRBD2. Germline V lookup: CDR1 MGHRA, CDR2 YSYEKL. Germline trimming cut 6 bases from V and 6 bases from J; bases unmatched to any gene: 11. The CDR3 is 16 amino acids. The CDR3 loop is CASRTTSGGAEGEQYF. The DNA read from the CDR3 is TGCGCCAGCAGGACTACTAGCGGGGGGGCGGAGGGCGAG.

With regard to this clone: The DNA ends 3 residues before the CDR3 does, and the rest of the CDR3 is filled in from the germline J gene. The chain uses TRBV7-2 and TRBJ2-6; D uncertain. The CDR3 totals 15 residues. V gave up 1 base and J gave up 4 bases, with 8 bases separating them. The V gene's germline CDR1 is SGHTA and CDR2 FQGNSA. CDR3 DNA, as far as it was read: TGTGCCAGCAGCTTAGTAGGTAGCGGGGCCAACGTC. Amino acid sequence: CASSLVGSGANV. The complete CDR3 protein is CASSLVGSGANVLTF.

A word on this clone: The DNA ends 3 residues before the CDR3 does, and the rest of the CDR3 is filled in from the germline J gene. V is TRBV20-1 and J is TRBJ1-5; D ambiguous. Trimming took off 1 base at V and 3 bases at J, with 10 bases between the two ends. CDR1 is DFQATT, CDR2 SNEGSKA, per germline (reference sequence). There are 14 residues in the CDR3. The CDR3 reads CSARVGQDNQPQHF. Partial CDR3 DNA: TGCAGTGCTAGAGTTGGCCAGGACAATCAGCCC.

Partial CDR3 DNA: TGTGCCAGCAGCCCCGGACAGCCAATCTATGGC. Its protein is CASSPGQPIYG. The complete CDR3 protein is CASSPGQPIYGYTF. The V and J genes are TRBV7-6 and TRBJ1-2, with D possibly being TRBD1 (6 bases). Read coverage stops 3 residues before the CDR3 terminus; the germline J gene supplies the remainder. Per the germline V gene, CDR1 is SGHVS and CDR2 is FNYEAQ. Trimming shortened V by 5 bases and J by 4 bases, and 14 bases separated the two germline ends. The CDR3 sequence is 14 residues long.

In regard to this clone: The CDR3 is cut off 3 residues early in the read; its end comes from the germline J gene. V usage is TRBV7-4 and J usage is TRBJ1-2; 9 nucleotides align to TRBD1. This CDR3 comprises 18 residues. Germline-derived CDR1 and CDR2 are SGHVT and SQSDAQ. After removal of 2 bases from V and 4 bases from J, the junction contained 14 bases not matched to a gene. The part of the CDR3 DNA that was read is TGTGCCAGCAGCTTATTTCGAAGAAACAGGGGGCAAGTCTATGGC. This codes for CASSLFRRNRGQVYG. In full, the CDR3 reads CASSLFRRNRGQVYGYTF.

Concerning this clone itself: The sequenced fragment ends 3 residues before the CDR3 boundary, so the rest is inferred from the germline J gene. The chain uses TRBV2 and TRBJ1-2, with 10 bases aligning to TRBD1. The V and J ends lost 6 bases and 7 bases, in that order; junction bases with no gene match: 8. Germline loops: CDR1 SNHLY, CDR2 FYNNEI. The CDR3 is 14 amino acids. CDR3: CASRSTGGEVGYTF. The CDR3 DNA, read in part, is TGTGCCAGCAGGTCGACAGGGGGCGAAGTTGGC.

Turning to this clone: The read terminates 3 residues ahead of where the CDR3 ends, so the germline J gene completes it. The rearrangement uses TRBV30 and TRBJ2-5, with 7 bases matching TRBD2. The length of the CDR3 is 16 residues. Trimming cost V 5 bases and J 2 bases; bases outside gene matches: 14. The germline V gene encodes CDR1 GTSNPN and CDR2 SVGIG (reference sequence). The CDR3 loop is CAWRGQWPSGQETQYF. The sequenced CDR3 bases are TGTGCCTGGCGTGGTCAGTGGCCTAGCGGACAAGAGACC.

Concerning this clone: The read ends 3 residues early relative to the CDR3; the germline J gene fills the gap. The chain uses TRBV12-3 or TRBV12-4 and TRBJ1-5, with TRBD1 matching 8 bases. J lost 2 bases, V lost 4 bases, and 1 base had no gene match. The CDR3 is made up of 14 amino acids. The CDR3 loop is CASSWGQGNQPQHF. CDR3 DNA (partial): TGTGCCAGCAGTTGGGGACAGGGCAATCAGCCC.

On this clone itself: The read terminates 3 residues before the CDR3 end, so the remaining end is supplied by the germline J gene. The chain is built from TRBV28 and TRBJ2-3; possibly TRBD2 for D (6 bases). Trimming removed 5 bases from V and 2 bases from J, with 14 bases in between. The germline CDR1 and CDR2 sequences are MDHEN and SYDVKM. The CDR3 has 15 residues. CDR3 loop: CASSTTGEYTDTQYF. The DNA read from the CDR3 is TGTGCCAGCAGTACAACGGGGGAGTACACAGATACG.

Turning to this clone: The CDR3 extends 3 residues past the end of the read, so its final part is completed from the germline J gene. V gene TRBV7-6 combines with J gene TRBJ1-4, with 9 bases lining up with TRBD1. CDR3 size: 17 residues. Per the germline V gene, CDR1 is SGHVS and CDR2 is FNYEAQ. V shed 1 base, J shed 8 bases, and the junction held 11 bases outside the gene matches. CDR3 residues: CASSLGKLRDRAEKLFF. The sequenced CDR3 bases are TGTGCCAGCAGCTTAGGAAAGCTTCGGGACAGGGCAGAAAAA.

Concerning this clone: The CDR3 goes on 3 residues after the read ends, and that part is filled in from the germline J gene. J is TRBJ2-7 and V is TRBV18, with a possible D match to TRBD1 (6 bases). The CDR3 is 15 amino acids. Germline V gene sequence: CDR1 KGHSH, CDR2 LQKENI. Deletions cut 5 bases from V and 5 bases from J, with 19 bases between. Incomplete CDR3 DNA: TGTGCCAGCTCAAAGGATCAGGGGACACTAAACGAG. Protein sequence: CASSKDQGTLNE. The full CDR3 is CASSKDQGTLNEQYF.

About this clone itself: The CDR3 is cut off 3 residues early in the read; its end comes from the germline J gene. V is TRBV5-1 and J is TRBJ2-2, with TRBD1 matching over 7 bases. This CDR3 is 15 amino acids long. The V segment lost 0 bases and the J segment 1 base; nucleotides outside the gene matches: 0. CDR1 and CDR2 from the germline V gene are SGHRS and YFSETQ. CDR3 DNA, as far as it was read: TGCGCCAGCAGCTTGGGACAGGGGAACACCGGGGAG. Translated: CASSLGQGNTGE. The entire CDR3 is CASSLGQGNTGELFF.